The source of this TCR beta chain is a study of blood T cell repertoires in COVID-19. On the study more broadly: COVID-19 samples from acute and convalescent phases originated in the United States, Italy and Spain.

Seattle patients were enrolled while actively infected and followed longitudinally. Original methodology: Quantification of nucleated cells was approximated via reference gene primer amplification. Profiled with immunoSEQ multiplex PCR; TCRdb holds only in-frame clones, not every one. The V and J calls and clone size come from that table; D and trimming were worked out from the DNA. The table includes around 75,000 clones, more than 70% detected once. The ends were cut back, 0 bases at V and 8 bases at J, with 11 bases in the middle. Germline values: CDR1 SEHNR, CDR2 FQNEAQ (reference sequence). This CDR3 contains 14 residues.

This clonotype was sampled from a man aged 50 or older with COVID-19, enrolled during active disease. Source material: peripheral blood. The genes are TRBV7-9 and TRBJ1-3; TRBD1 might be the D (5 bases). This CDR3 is CASSLAAGPDTIYF. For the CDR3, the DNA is TGTGCCAGCAGCTTAGCGGCGGGGCCGGACACCATATATTTT.